The rows below give T cell receptor beta chains drawn from one sample of a study of cytomegalovirus exposure and HLA in healthy donors. Profiling relied on immunoSEQ multiplex PCR, and the TCRdb table lists in-frame clones only, not all of them. The profile covers 180,000 or so clones, with more than 70% appearing a single time and about 5% taken by the ten largest. Material for sequencing was PBMCs. Receptors were obtained from a woman between 50 and 59 years old in good health and CMV-seropositive. The CDR3 runs from the conserved cysteine through the conserved F or W. A D gene is named only where the DNA matches it firmly. For some rows the clone size is stated as once, few or many, or as a class when expanded; others skip it.

clone size	V gene	J gene	D gene	CDR3 protein	CDR3 DNA
NA	TRBV28	TRBJ1-4	NA	CASSAPGTGEKLFF	TGTGCCAGCAGTGCACCCGGGACTGGGGAAAAACTGTTTTTT
NA	TRBV28	TRBJ2-7	TRBD1	CASTKGQGSYEQYF	TGTGCCAGCACGAAGGGACAGGGTTCCTACGAGCAGTACTTC
NA	TRBV27	TRBJ1-2	NA	CASSRTGYSNYGYTF	TGTGCCAGCAGCCGAACAGGATATTCTAACTATGGCTACACCTTC
NA	TRBV4-1	TRBJ2-3	NA	CASEPGYLKVDTQYF	TGCGCCAGCGAGCCAGGGTACTTGAAGGTGGATACGCAGTATTTT
NA	TRBV5-1	TRBJ2-1	NA	CASSPQGGSYNEQFF	TGCGCCAGCAGCCCCCAGGGGGGCTCCTACAATGAGCAGTTCTTC
NA	TRBV2	TRBJ2-5	TRBD1	CASRETGAAQGTQYF	TGTGCCAGCAGGGAGACAGGGGCAGCGCAAGGGACCCAGTACTTC
NA	TRBV9	TRBJ1-1	NA	CASSVGGQTEAFF	TGTGCCAGCAGCGTAGGGGGGCAAACTGAAGCTTTCTTT
NA	TRBV15	TRBJ2-7	NA	CATSREGGVSYEQYF	TGTGCCACCAGCAGAGAAGGCGGGGTCTCCTACGAGCAGTACTTC
NA	TRBV7-6	TRBJ2-7	NA	CASSPREIKYEQYF	TGTGCCAGCAGCCCCCGGGAGATAAAGTACGAGCAGTACTTC
once	TRBV6-4	TRBJ2-7	TRBD1	CASSVGDRVAYEQYF	TGTGCCAGCAGTGTGGGGGACAGGGTCGCCTACGAGCAGTACTTC
NA	TRBV11-2	TRBJ2-3	TRBD2	CASSQGLASDTQYF	TGTGCCAGCAGCCAGGGACTAGCCTCAGATACGCAGTATTTT
NA	TRBV5-5	TRBJ2-7	NA	CASSLDGAAYEQYF	TGTGCCAGCAGCTTGGATGGGGCAGCCTACGAGCAGTACTTC
NA	TRBV5-6	TRBJ2-7	TRBD2	CASSLAVGTSSYEQYF	TGTGCCAGCAGCTTGGCCGTCGGGACTAGCAGCTACGAGCAGTACTTC
NA	TRBV7-9	TRBJ1-5	TRBD1	CSSSLEGTADQPQHF	TGTTCCAGCAGCTTAGAGGGGACAGCCGATCAGCCCCAGCATTTT
NA	TRBV19	TRBJ2-2	TRBD1	CASSTGTANTGELFF	TGTGCCAGTAGTACCGGGACAGCAAACACCGGGGAGCTGTTTTTT
NA	TRBV9	TRBJ2-2	TRBD2	CASSVSDSGRTGELFF	TGTGCCAGCAGCGTATCGGATAGCGGGAGGACCGGGGAGCTGTTTTTT
NA	TRBV5-4	TRBJ2-1	TRBD2	CASSLGTSGGNNEQFF	TGTGCCAGCAGCTTGGGTACTAGCGGGGGGAACAATGAGCAGTTCTTC
once	TRBV4-1	TRBJ1-5	NA	CASSQVFGTPYQPQHF	TGCGCCAGCAGCCAAGTGTTTGGGACACCGTATCAGCCCCAGCATTTT
NA	TRBV6-5	TRBJ1-1	NA	CASSTFSPTGAFF	TGTGCCAGCAGTACCTTCTCGCCAACAGGAGCTTTCTTT
few	TRBV6-4	TRBJ2-1	TRBD2	CASSASGLNNEQFF	TGTGCCAGCAGTGCTAGCGGGCTGAACAATGAGCAGTTCTTC
NA	TRBV29-1	TRBJ2-3	TRBD2	CSVEEKRGSTDTQYF	TGCAGCGTTGAAGAAAAGCGGGGTAGCACAGATACGCAGTATTTT
NA	TRBV2	TRBJ2-7	NA	CASSPGLAAEQYF	TGTGCCAGCAGTCCGGGACTCGCAGCCGAGCAGTACTTC
NA	TRBV6-9	TRBJ1-6	NA	CASSYRNGPLRRNSPLHF	TGTGCCAGCAGTTATCGAAACGGTCCACTCCGAAGAAATTCACCCCTCCACTTT
few	TRBV6-6	TRBJ2-6	NA	CASSPRTVSGANVLTF	TGTGCCAGCAGCCCTAGGACAGTCTCTGGGGCCAACGTCCTGACTTTC
NA	TRBV18	TRBJ2-1	NA	CASSPNRITEQFF	TGTGCCAGCTCCCCAAACAGGATCACTGAGCAGTTCTTC
few	TRBV9	TRBJ2-3	NA	CASSTGRGTDTQYF	TGTGCCAGCAGCACCGGCAGGGGAACAGATACGCAGTATTTT
few	TRBV5-1	TRBJ2-7	TRBD1	CASSLEGTDREQYF	TGCGCCAGCAGCTTGGAGGGGACAGATAGAGAGCAGTACTTC
NA	TRBV30	TRBJ2-5	NA	CAWSVRTGWETQYF	TGTGCCTGGAGTGTACGAACGGGGTGGGAGACCCAGTACTTC
NA	TRBV6-1	TRBJ2-5	NA	CASSEIVGPQETQYF	TGTGCCAGCAGTGAAATAGTTGGGCCACAAGAGACCCAGTACTTC
NA	TRBV7-3	TRBJ2-3	NA	CASSLSGQITDTQYF	TGTGCCAGCAGCTTAAGCGGGCAGATCACAGATACGCAGTATTTT
NA	TRBV6-5	TRBJ1-3	NA	CASTKRAGNTIYF	TGTGCCAGCACGAAAAGAGCTGGAAACACCATATATTTT
NA	TRBV14	TRBJ2-2	TRBD2	CASSRTRAGELFF	TGTGCCAGCAGCCGGACTAGGGCCGGGGAGCTGTTTTTT
NA	TRBV7-8	TRBJ2-3	NA	CASNRREERTDTQYF	TGTGCCAGCAACCGCAGGGAAGAGCGCACAGATACGCAGTATTTT
NA	TRBV4-3	TRBJ2-1	TRBD2	CASSQDGGLGLFEQFF	TGCGCCAGCAGCCAAGATGGGGGACTAGGTCTTTTTGAGCAGTTCTTC
NA	TRBV7-9	TRBJ1-1	NA	CASSWSNTEAFF	TGTGCCAGCAGTTGGAGCAACACTGAAGCTTTCTTT
NA	TRBV6-5	TRBJ1-3	NA	CASSSPQGAGNTIYF	TGTGCCAGCAGTTCACCACAGGGTGCTGGAAACACCATATATTTT
NA	TRBV12-2	TRBJ1-2	NA	CASRRGEYGYTF	TGTGCAAGCCGGCGGGGGGAATATGGCTACACCTTC
NA	TRBV7-9	TRBJ2-1	NA	CVSSPEGYGEQFF	TGTGTCAGCAGCCCGGAGGGTTATGGTGAGCAGTTCTTC
NA	TRBV27	TRBJ1-4	NA	CASSLSQGTEKLFF	TGTGCCAGCAGTCTTTCACAGGGTACTGAAAAACTGTTTTTT
NA	TRBV11-2	TRBJ1-6	NA	CASSPGIYNSPLHF	TGTGCCAGCAGCCCAGGCATTTATAATTCACCCCTCCACTTT
NA	TRBV5-1	TRBJ1-5	NA	CASSLGHLNSNQPQHF	TGCGCCAGCAGCTTGGGACACTTAAATAGCAATCAGCCCCAGCATTTT
once	TRBV19	TRBJ1-2	NA	CASSLLRGEESYGYTF	TGTGCCAGTTCACTTCTCCGGGGGGAGGAAAGCTATGGCTACACCTTC
few	TRBV30	TRBJ2-7	NA	CAWSDLQGLNEQYF	TGTGCCTGGAGTGACCTACAGGGTCTGAACGAGCAGTACTTC
few	TRBV19	TRBJ1-2	TRBD1	CASKVVGTGSGYTF	TGTGCCAGTAAGGTCGTTGGGACAGGGTCCGGCTACACCTTC
few	TRBV28	TRBJ2-5	TRBD2	CASSLSAGVGEQYF	TGTGCCAGCAGTTTAAGTGCGGGAGTGGGTGAGCAGTACTTC
NA	TRBV18	TRBJ1-2	TRBD1	CASSPTGGGLNYGYTF	TGTGCCAGCTCACCGACAGGGGGCGGTTTGAACTATGGCTACACCTTC
NA	TRBV10-3	TRBJ2-3	NA	CAISEVPGQGRGTDTQYF	TGTGCCATCAGTGAAGTGCCGGGGCAGGGGAGAGGCACAGATACGCAGTATTTT
NA	TRBV2	TRBJ1-5	NA	CASTQGTLF	TGTGCCAGCACCCAGGGTACCCTTTTT
NA	TRBV10-3	TRBJ2-1	TRBD2	CAISESLAGPHNEQFF	TGTGCCATCAGTGAGTCGTTAGCGGGGCCACACAATGAGCAGTTCTTC
NA	TRBV10-2	TRBJ2-2	NA	CASRLNGGPANTGELFF	TGCGCCAGCAGACTAAACGGGGGGCCCGCGAACACCGGGGAGCTGTTTTTT
NA	TRBV4-3	TRBJ1-1	NA	CASRQHGGGTEAFF	TGCGCCAGCAGACAACACGGGGGGGGAACTGAAGCTTTCTTT
NA	TRBV19	TRBJ1-2	NA	CASEDSPYGYTF	TGTGCCAGCGAGGACAGTCCCTATGGCTACACCTTC
NA	TRBV5-6	TRBJ2-1	TRBD2	CASSQGPLAGSNEQFF	TGTGCCAGCAGTCAAGGCCCCCTAGCGGGCTCCAATGAGCAGTTCTTC
once	TRBV2	TRBJ2-7	NA	CASLPAGSAYEQYF	TGTGCCAGCCTCCCCGCGGGGAGCGCCTACGAGCAGTACTTC
NA	TRBV5-3	TRBJ2-3	NA	CARRHKPGHQGLCTDTQYF	TGTGCCAGAAGACATAAGCCGGGACACCAGGGACTATGCACAGATACGCAGTATTTT
NA	TRBV4-1	TRBJ2-3	NA	CASSQDDTSTDTQYF	TGCGCCAGCAGCCAAGACGATACTAGCACAGATACGCAGTATTTT
NA	TRBV4-2	TRBJ2-6	NA	CASSQVGSGANVLTF	TGTGCCAGCAGCCAAGTCGGGTCTGGGGCCAACGTCCTGACTTTC
once	TRBV18	TRBJ2-7	NA	CASSPGQNYEQYF	TGTGCCAGCTCACCTGGACAGAACTACGAGCAGTACTTC
few	TRBV27	TRBJ1-1	NA	CASSPREGTEAFF	TGTGCCAGCAGCCCGAGAGAGGGCACTGAAGCTTTCTTT